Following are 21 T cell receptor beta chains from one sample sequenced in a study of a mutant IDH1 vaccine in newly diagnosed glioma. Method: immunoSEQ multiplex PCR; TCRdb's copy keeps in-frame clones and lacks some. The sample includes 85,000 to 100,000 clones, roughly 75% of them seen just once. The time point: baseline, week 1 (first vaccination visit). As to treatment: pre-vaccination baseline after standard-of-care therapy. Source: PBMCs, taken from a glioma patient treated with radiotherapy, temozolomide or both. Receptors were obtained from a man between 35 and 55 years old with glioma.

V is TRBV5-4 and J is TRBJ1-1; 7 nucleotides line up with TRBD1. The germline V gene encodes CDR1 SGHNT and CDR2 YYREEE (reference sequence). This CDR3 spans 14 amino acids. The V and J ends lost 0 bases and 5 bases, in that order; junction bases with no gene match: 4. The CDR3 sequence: CASSLGGGRTEAFF. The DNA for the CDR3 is TGTGCCAGCAGCTTGGGAGGGGGCAGGACTGAAGCTTTCTTT.

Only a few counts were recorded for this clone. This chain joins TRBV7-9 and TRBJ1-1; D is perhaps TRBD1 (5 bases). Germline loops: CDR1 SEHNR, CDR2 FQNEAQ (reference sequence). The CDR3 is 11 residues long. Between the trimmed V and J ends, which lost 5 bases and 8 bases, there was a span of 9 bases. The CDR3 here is CASSENREAFF. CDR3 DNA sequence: TGTGCCAGCAGCGAGAACAGGGAAGCTTTCTTT.

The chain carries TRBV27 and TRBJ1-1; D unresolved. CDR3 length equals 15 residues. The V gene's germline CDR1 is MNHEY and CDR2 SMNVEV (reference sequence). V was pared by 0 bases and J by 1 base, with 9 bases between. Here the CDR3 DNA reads TGTGCCAGCAGTTTATCGGGCCCCGGGAACACTGAAGCTTTCTTT. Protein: CASSLSGPGNTEAFF.

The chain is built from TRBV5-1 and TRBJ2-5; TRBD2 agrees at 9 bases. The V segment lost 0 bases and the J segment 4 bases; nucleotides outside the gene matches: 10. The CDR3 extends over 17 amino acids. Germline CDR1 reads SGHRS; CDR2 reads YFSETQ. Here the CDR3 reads CASSLEVSGGWAETQYF. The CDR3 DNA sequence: TGCGCCAGCAGCTTGGAGGTCAGCGGGGGGTGGGCAGAGACCCAGTACTTC.

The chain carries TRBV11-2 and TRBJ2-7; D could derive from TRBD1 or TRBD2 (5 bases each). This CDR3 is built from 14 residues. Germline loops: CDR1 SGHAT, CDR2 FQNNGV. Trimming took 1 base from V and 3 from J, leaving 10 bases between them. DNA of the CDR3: TGTGCCAGCAGCTTAGTCTTTGGGGGCTACGAGCAGTACTTC. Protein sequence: CASSLVFGGYEQYF.

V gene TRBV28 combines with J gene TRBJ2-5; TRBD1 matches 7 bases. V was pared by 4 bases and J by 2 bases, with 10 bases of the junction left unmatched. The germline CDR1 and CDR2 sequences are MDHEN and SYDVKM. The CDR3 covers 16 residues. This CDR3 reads CASSSPRTGLQETQYF. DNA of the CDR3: TGTGCCAGCAGTTCCCCGCGGACAGGCCTTCAAGAGACCCAGTACTTC.

CDR3 DNA sequence: TGTGCCAGTAGTGAGCGGGAGGGTAATGAGCAGTTCTTC. Translated, it gives CASSEREGNEQFF. This chain connects TRBV19 to TRBJ2-1, with 10 nucleotides matching TRBD2. Unmatched junction bases numbered 2, after V lost 5 bases and J lost 7 bases. The length of the CDR3 is 13 residues. Germline CDR1 is LNHDA and CDR2 is SQIVND (reference sequence).

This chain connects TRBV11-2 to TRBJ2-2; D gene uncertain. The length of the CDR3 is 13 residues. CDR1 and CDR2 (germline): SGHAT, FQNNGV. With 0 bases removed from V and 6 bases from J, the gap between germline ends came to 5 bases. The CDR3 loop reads CASSLDGAGELFF. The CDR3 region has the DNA TGTGCCAGCAGCTTAGATGGGGCCGGGGAGCTGTTTTTT.

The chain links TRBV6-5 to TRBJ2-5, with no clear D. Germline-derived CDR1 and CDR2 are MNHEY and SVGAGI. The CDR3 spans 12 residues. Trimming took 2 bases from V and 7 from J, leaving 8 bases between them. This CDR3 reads CASSYGPGTQYF. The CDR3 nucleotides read TGTGCCAGCAGTTACGGACCAGGGACCCAGTACTTC.

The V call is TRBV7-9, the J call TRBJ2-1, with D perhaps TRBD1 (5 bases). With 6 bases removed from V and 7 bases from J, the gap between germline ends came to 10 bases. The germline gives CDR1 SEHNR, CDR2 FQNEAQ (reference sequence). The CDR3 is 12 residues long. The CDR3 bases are TGTGCCAGCAGAACCAGGGTGAATGAGCAGTTCTTC. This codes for CASRTRVNEQFF. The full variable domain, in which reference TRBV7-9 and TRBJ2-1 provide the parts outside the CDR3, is DTGVSQNPRHKITKRGQNVTFRCDPISEHNRLYWYRQTLGQGPEFLTYFQNEAQLEKSRLLSDRFSAERPKGSFSTLEIQRTEQGDSAMYLCASRTRVNEQFFGPGTRLTVL.

CDR3 protein: CASSVGLGTNGNEQFF. CDR3 coding DNA: TGTGCCAGCAGCGTAGGACTAGGTACAAACGGGAATGAGCAGTTCTTC. The chain uses TRBV9 and TRBJ2-1, with D possibly matching TRBD2 (6 bases). There are 16 residues in the CDR3. The germline gives CDR1 SGDLS, CDR2 YYNGEE. Trimming stripped 0 bases from V and 7 bases from J, with 17 bases between.

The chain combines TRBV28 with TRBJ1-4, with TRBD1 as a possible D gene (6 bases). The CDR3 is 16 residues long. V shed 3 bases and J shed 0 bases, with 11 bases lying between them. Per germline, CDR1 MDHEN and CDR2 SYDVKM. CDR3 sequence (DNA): TGTGCCAGCAGTTTTTGGGACATCGCAACTAATGAAAAACTGTTTTTT. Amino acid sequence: CASSFWDIATNEKLFF.

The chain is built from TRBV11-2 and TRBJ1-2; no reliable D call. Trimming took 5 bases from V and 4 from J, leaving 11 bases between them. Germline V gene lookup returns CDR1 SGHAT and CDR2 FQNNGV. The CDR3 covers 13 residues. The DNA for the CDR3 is TGTGCCAGCAGCCCATCAGGCGCCTATGGCTACACCTTC. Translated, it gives CASSPSGAYGYTF.

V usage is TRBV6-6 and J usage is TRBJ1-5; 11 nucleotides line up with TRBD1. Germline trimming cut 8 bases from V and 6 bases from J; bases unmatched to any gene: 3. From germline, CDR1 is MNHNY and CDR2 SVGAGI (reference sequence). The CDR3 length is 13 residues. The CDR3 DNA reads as TGTGCCAGCTGGACAGGGGGCCCTCAGCCCCAGCATTTT. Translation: CASWTGGPQPQHF.

The CDR3 DNA follows: TGTGCCAGCACCTCTGGGGACAGGGGAAGTTATGGCTACACCTTC. This translates into CASTSGDRGSYGYTF. The chain joins TRBV9 to TRBJ1-2; 10 bases agree with TRBD1. Germline trimming cut 6 bases from V and 5 bases from J; bases unmatched to any gene: 10. The CDR3 loop spans 15 amino acids. In germline, CDR1 is SGDLS, CDR2 YYNGEE.

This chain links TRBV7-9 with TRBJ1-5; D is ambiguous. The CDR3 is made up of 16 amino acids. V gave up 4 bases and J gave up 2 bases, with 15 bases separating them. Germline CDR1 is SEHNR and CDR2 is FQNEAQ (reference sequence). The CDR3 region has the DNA TGTGCCAGCAGCTCAGAGTCCAGTATCCGCAATCAGCCCCAGCATTTT. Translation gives CASSSESSIRNQPQHF.

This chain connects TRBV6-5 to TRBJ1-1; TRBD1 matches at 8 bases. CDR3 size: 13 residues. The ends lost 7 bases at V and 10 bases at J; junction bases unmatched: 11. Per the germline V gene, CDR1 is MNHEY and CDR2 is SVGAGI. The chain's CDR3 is CASTGTGGVVAFF. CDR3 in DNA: TGTGCCAGCACCGGAACAGGGGGGGTTGTAGCTTTCTTT.

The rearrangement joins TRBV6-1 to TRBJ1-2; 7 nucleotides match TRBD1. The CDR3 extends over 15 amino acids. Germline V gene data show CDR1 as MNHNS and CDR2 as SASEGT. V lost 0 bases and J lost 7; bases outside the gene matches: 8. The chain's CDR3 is CASSEAPRQGSGYTF. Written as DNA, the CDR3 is TGTGCCAGCAGTGAAGCACCCAGACAGGGATCTGGCTACACCTTC.

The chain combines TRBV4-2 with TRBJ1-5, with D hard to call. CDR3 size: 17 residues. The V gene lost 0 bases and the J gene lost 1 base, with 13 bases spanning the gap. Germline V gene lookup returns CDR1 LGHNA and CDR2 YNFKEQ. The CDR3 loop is CASSQDSAGWSNQPQHF. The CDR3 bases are TGTGCCAGCAGCCAAGATAGCGCGGGGTGGAGCAATCAGCCCCAGCATTTT.

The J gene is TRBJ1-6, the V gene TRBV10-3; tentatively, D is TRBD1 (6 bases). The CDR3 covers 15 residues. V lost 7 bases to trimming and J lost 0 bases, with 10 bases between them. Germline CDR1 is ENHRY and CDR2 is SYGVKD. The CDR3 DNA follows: TGTGCCATCAAGGGGGAAAGCTCCTATAATTCACCCCTCCACTTT. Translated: CAIKGESSYNSPLHF.

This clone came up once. The CDR3 DNA is TGTGCCAGCAGTTCCCCCGCCGCTGATGACACTGAAGCTTTCTTT. Translating it yields CASSSPAADDTEAFF. The gene calls are TRBV6-5 and TRBJ1-1; no clear D gene. Germline CDR1 reads MNHEY; CDR2 reads SVGAGI. V lost 4 bases and J 3 bases, leaving 15 bases between the germline ends. The CDR3 is 15 amino acids.